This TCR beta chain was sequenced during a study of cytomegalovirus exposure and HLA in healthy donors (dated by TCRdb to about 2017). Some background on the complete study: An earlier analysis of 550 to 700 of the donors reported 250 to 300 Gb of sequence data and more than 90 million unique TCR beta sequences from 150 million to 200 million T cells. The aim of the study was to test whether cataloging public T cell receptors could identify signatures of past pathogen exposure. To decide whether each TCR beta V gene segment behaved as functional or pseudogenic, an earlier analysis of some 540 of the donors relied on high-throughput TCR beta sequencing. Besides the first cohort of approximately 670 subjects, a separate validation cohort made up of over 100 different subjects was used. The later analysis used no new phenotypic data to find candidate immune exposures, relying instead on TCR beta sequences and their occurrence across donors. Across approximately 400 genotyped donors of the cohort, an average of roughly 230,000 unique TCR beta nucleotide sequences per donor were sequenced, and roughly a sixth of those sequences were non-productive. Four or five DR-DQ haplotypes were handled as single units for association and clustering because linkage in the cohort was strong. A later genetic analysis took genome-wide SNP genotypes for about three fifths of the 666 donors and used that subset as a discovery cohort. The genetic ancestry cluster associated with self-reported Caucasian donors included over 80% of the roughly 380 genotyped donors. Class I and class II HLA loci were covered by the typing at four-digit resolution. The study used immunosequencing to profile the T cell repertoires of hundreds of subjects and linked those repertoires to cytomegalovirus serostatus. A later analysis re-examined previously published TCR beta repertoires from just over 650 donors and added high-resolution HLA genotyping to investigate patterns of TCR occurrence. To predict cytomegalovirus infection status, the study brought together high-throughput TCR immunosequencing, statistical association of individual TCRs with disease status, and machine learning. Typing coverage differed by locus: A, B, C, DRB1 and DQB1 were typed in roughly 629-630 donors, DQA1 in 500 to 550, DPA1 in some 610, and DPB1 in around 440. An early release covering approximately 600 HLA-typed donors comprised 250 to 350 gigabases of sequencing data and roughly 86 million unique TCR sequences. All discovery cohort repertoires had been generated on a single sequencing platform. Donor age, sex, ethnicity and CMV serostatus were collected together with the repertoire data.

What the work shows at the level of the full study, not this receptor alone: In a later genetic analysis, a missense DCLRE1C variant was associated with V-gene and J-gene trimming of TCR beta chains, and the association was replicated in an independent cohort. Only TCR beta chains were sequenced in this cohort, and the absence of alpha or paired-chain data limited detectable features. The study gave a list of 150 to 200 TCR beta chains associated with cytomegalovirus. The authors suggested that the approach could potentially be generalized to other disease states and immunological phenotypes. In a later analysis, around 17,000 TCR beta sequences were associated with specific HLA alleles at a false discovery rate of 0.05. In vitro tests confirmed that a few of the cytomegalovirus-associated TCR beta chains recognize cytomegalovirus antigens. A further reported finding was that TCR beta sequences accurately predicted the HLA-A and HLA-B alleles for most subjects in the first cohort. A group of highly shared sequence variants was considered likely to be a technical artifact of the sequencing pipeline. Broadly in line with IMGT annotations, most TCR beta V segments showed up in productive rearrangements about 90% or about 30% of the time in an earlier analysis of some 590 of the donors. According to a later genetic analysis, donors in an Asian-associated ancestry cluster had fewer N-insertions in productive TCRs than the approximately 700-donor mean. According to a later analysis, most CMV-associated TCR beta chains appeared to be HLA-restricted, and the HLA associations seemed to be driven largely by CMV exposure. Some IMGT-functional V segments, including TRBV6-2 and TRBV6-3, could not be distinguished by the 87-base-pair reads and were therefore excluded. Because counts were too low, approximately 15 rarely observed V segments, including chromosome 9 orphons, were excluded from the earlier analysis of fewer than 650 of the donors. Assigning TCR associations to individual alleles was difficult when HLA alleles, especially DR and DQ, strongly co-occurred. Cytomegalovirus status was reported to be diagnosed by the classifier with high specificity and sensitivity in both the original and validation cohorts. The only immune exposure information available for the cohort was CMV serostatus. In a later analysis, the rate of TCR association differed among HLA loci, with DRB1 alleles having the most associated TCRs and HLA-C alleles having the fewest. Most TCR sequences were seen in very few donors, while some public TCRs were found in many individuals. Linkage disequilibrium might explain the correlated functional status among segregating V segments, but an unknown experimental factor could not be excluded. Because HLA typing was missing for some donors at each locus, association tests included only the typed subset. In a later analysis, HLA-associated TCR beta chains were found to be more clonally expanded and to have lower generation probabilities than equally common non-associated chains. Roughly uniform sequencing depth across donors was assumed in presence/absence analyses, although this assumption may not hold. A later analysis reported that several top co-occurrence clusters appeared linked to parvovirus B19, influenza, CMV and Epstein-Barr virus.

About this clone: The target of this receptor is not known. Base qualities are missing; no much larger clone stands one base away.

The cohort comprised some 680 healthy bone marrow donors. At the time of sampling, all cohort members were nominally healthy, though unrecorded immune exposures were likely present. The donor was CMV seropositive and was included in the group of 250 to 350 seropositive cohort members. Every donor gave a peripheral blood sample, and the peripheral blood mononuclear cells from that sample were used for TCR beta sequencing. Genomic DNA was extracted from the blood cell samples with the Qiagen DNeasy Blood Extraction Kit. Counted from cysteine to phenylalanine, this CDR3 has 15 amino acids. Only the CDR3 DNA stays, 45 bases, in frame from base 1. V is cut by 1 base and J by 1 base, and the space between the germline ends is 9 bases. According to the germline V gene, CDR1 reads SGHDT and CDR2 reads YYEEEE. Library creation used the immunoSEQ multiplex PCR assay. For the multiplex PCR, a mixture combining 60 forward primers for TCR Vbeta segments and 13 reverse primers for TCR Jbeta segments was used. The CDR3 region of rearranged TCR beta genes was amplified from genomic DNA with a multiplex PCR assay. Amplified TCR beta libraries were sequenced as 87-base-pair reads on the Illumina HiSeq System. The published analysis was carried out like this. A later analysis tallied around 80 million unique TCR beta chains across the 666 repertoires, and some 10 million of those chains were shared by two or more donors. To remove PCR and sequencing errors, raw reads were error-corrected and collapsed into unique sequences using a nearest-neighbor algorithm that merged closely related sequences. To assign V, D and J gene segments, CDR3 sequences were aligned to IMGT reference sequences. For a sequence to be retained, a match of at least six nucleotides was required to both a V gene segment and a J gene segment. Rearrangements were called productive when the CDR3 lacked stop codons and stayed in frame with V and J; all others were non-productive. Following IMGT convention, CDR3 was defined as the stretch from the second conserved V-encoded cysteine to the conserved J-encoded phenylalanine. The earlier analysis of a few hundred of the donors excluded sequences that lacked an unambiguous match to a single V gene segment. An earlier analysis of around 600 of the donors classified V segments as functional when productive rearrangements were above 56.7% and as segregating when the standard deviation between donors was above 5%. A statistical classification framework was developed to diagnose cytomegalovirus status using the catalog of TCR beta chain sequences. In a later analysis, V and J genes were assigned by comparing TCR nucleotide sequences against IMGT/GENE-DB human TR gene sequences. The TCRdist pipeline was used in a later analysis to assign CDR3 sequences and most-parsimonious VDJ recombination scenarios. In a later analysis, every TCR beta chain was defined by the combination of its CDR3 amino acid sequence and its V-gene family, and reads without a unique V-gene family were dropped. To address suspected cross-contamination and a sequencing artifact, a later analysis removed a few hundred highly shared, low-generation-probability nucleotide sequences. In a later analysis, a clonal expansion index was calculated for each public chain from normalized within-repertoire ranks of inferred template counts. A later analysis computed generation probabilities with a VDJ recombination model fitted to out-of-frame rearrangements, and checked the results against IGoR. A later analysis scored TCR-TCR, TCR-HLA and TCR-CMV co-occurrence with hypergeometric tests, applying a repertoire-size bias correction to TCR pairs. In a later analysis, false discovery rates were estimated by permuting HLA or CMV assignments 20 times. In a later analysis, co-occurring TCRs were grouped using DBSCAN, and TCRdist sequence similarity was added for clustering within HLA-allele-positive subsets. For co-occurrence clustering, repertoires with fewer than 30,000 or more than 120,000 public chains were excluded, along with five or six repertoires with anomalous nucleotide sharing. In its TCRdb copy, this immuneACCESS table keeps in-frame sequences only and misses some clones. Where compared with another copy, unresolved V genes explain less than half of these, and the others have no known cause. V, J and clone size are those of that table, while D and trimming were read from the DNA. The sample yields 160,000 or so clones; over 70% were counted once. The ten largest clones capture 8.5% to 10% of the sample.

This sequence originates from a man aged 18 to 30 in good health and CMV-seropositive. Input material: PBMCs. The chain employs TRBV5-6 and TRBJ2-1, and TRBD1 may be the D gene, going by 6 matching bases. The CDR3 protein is CASSLIRGSYNEQFF. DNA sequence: TGTGCCAGCAGCTTGATTAGGGGGTCCTACAATGAGCAGTTCTTC.